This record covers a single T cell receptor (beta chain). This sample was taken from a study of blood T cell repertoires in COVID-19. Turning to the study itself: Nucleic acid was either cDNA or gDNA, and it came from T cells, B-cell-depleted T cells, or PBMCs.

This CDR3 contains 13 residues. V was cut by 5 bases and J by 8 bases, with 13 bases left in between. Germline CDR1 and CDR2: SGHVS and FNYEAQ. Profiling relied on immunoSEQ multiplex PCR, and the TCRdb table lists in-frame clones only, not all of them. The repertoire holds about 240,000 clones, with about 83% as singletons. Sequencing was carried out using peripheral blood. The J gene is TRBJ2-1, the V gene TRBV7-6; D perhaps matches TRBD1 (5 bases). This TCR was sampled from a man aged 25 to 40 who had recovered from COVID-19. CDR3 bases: TGTGCCAGCAGCGCAGGAAGGGGCGATGAGCAGTTCTTC. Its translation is CASSAGRGDEQFF.